This T cell receptor beta chain came from a study of OX40 agonist ivuxolimab in advanced cancers. Across the whole study: Among those enrolled, mean age was about 63 years (range roughly 20 to 79) and 82.7% were male. Study-level findings and limits: Both CD4+ and CD8+ T cell populations in blood had undergone clonal expansion by week 6 at 0.1 to 3.0 mg/kg. Low normalized clonal expansion also occurred in some nonresponding patients.

Profiling relied on immunoSEQ multiplex PCR, and the TCRdb table lists in-frame clones only, not all of them. The sample consists of some 63,000 clones, approximately 92% of them appearing once. V was cut by 4 bases and J by 7 bases, with 18 bases left in between. CDR3 length equals 15 residues. Worth noting for this clone: Its antigen is unidentified.

People who had autoimmune disease history or systemic immunosuppression were excluded. Sequenced material: CD4+ or CD8+ T cells sorted from blood, taken in a trial of the OX40 agonist ivuxolimab. The receptor's source is an adult with an advanced solid tumor such as melanoma, head and neck, liver or kidney cancer. The chain combines TRBV5-3 with TRBJ1-5; possible D gene TRBD1, 6 bases. TRBV5-3 is placed among ORFs of uncertain function. The CDR3 sequence is CARSPVQGRWQPQHF. CDR3 coding DNA: TGTGCCAGAAGCCCGGTCCAGGGGAGGTGGCAGCCCCAGCATTTT.